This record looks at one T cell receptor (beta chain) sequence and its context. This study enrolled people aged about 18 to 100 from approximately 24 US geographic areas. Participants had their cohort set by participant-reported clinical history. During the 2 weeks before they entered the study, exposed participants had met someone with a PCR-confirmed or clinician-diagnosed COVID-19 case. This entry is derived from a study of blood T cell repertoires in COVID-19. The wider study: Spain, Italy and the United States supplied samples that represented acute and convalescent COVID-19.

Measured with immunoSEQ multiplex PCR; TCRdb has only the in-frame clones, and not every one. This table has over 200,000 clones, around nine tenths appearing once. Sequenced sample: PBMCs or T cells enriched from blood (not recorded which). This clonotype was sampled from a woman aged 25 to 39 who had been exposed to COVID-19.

The CDR3: CASSPGLVNIQYF. CDR3 coding DNA: TGCGCCAGCAGCCCAGGGTTGGTCAACATTCAGTACTTC. The chain employs TRBV10-1 and TRBJ2-4; D may be TRBD1 (5 bases). Trimming shortened V by 6 bases and J by 7 bases, and 13 bases separated the two germline ends. Germline-derived CDR1 and CDR2 are WNHNN and SYGVQD (reference sequence). This CDR3 has 13 residues.